These 24 T cell receptor beta chains were all obtained from the same sample, sequenced in a study of shared clonotypes between healthy human individuals. TCRdb's table, derived via immunoSEQ multiplex PCR, lists solely in-frame clones and lacks some. The data show approximately 330,000 clones, around four fifths seen once. Sequenced: memory CD4+ T cells sorted from blood. The subset here: CD45RA-negative fraction. Every receptor here comes from a man younger than 45 in good health.

This clone was picked up one time. This sequence joins TRBV14 and TRBJ2-1; D possibly matches TRBD1 or TRBD2 (5 bases each). The germline gives CDR1 SGHDN, CDR2 FVKESK. The CDR3 contains 12 residues. V shed 1 base and J shed 14 bases, with 12 bases lying between them. The CDR3 nucleotides are TGTGCCAGCAGCCAAGGCCCTAGAGGGGAGTTCTTC. This encodes CASSQGPRGEFF.

The chain employs TRBV29-1 and TRBJ2-7, with 8 bases aligning to TRBD1. V lost 7 bases, J lost 6 bases, and 5 bases stayed unmatched. Germline values: CDR1 SQVTM, CDR2 ANQGSEA. This CDR3 has 11 amino acids. The CDR3 loop is CSAGQGTEQYF. The CDR3 DNA reads as TGCAGCGCCGGACAGGGCACCGAGCAGTACTTC.

This sequence joins TRBV19 and TRBJ2-3, with 11 bases that match TRBD2. With 3 bases clipped from V and 0 bases from J, the junction kept 8 bases outside the gene matches. The CDR3 length is 18 residues. Germline values: CDR1 LNHDA, CDR2 SQIVND (reference sequence). CDR3 protein: CASSIRASGRFSTDTQYF. The CDR3 coding sequence is TGTGCCAGTAGTATTAGGGCTAGCGGGAGGTTCAGCACAGATACGCAGTATTTT.

The chain joins TRBV18 to TRBJ1-3; D might be TRBD1 (5 bases). Trimming removed 0 bases from V and 2 bases from J, with 8 bases in between. Germline values: CDR1 KGHSH, CDR2 LQKENI. This CDR3 is 15 amino acids long. In DNA form, the CDR3 reads TGTGCCAGCTCACCACCAAGGGACCCTGGAAACACCATATATTTT. Translated: CASSPPRDPGNTIYF.

As concerns this clone: This clone may be a read error of a much larger clone one base away. The sample holds other DNA sequences that translate to the same CDR3. The V and J genes are TRBV10-3 and TRBJ1-1, with 7 bases aligning to TRBD1. J gave up 2 bases and V 5 bases, and 8 bases lay outside the gene matches. The CDR3 consists of 15 residues. CDR1 ENHRY and CDR2 SYGVKD come from the germline V gene. The CDR3 DNA sequence: TGTGCCATCAGTCCTTGGGGGGACAGTAACACTGAAGCTTTCTTT. Its translation: CAISPWGDSNTEAFF.

This clone was seen ten or more times. The CDR3 DNA reads TGTGCCAGCAGCTTAAGCGGGAGCGCAGATACGCAGTATTTT. Its translation is CASSLSGSADTQYF. The chain joins TRBV5-4 to TRBJ2-3; 8 nucleotides align to TRBD2. The V and J ends lost 2 bases and 4 bases, in that order; junction bases with no gene match: 3. The CDR3 runs 14 residues. CDR1 is SGHNT, CDR2 YYREEE, per germline (reference sequence).

The rearrangement links TRBV19 to TRBJ1-1; D remains ambiguous. CDR1 is LNHDA, CDR2 SQIVND, per germline (reference sequence). This CDR3 spans 14 amino acids. The V end was cut by 3 bases, the J end by 6 bases, with 14 bases between. CDR3 protein: CASSIPGRRAEAFF. CDR3 nucleotides: TGTGCCAGTAGTATCCCGGGGAGGAGGGCTGAAGCTTTCTTT.

Only a few counts were recorded for this clone. V is TRBV20-1 and J is TRBJ1-1; D gene ambiguous. This CDR3 comprises 11 residues. Trimming took 3 bases from V and 8 from J, leaving 10 bases between them. Germline V gene lookup returns CDR1 DFQATT and CDR2 SNEGSKA (reference sequence). The CDR3: CSARVQWEAFF. CDR3 nucleotides: TGCAGTGCTAGGGTACAGTGGGAAGCTTTCTTT.

V gene TRBV15 combines with J gene TRBJ1-5, with TRBD1 identical over 11 bases. The CDR3 is 16 residues long. V lost 4 bases to trimming and J lost 4 bases; unmatched junction nucleotides: 6. CDR1 is LNHNV and CDR2 is YYDKDF in the germline V gene (reference sequence). CDR3 loop: CATSIYGTGGNQPQHF. In DNA form, the CDR3 reads TGTGCCACCAGCATTTACGGGACAGGGGGGAATCAGCCCCAGCATTTT.

The chain recombines TRBV5-4 with TRBJ2-6; D may match TRBD1 or TRBD2 (5 bases each). Trimming left V 4 bases short and J 0 bases short, with 20 bases between. Germline CDR1 and CDR2: SGHNT and YYREEE (reference sequence). The length of the CDR3 is 19 residues. In DNA form, the CDR3 reads TGTGCCAGCAGCCTCCCGGGGCAACCCCTAAGCTCTGGGGCCAACGTCCTGACTTTC. This gives the protein CASSLPGQPLSSGANVLTF.

The CDR3 reads CASSPDRLSNTGELFF. The CDR3 nucleotides read TGTGCCAGCAGCCCTGACAGGCTGTCGAACACCGGGGAGCTGTTTTTT. The rearrangement links TRBV7-8 to TRBJ2-2; D might be TRBD1 (6 bases). The CDR3 has 16 residues. With 5 bases removed from V and 0 bases from J, the gap between germline ends came to 13 bases. Looked up from germline, CDR1 is SGHVS and CDR2 is FQNEAQ.

The chain carries TRBV2 and TRBJ2-1; TRBD2 agrees at 16 bases. J gave up 8 bases and V 8 bases, and 9 bases lay outside the gene matches. Germline V gives CDR1 SNHLY, CDR2 FYNNEI. This CDR3 spans 16 amino acids. CDR3 bases: TGTGCCAGCTGGGAACTGGGACTAGCGGGAGGGGATGAGCAGTTCTTC. It is translated as CASWELGLAGGDEQFF.

The CDR3 spells CASSLELAGGSFSYEQYF. In nucleotides, the CDR3 is TGTGCCAGCAGCTTAGAGCTTGCGGGGGGATCCTTCTCCTACGAGCAGTACTTC. The gene calls are TRBV7-8 and TRBJ2-7, with TRBD2 matching over 8 bases. The V gene's germline CDR1 is SGHVS and CDR2 FQNEAQ. The length of the CDR3 is 18 residues. V shed 1 base and J 0 bases; nucleotides not matched to a gene: 11.

This clone came up once. The J gene is TRBJ1-1, the V gene TRBV5-6; D is uncertain. V shed 1 base and J shed 7 bases, with 5 bases lying between them. Germline-derived CDR1 and CDR2 are SGHDT and YYEEEE. CDR3 length equals 11 residues. DNA of the CDR3: TGTGCCAGCAGCTTGTACAGTGAAGCTTTCTTT. This codes for CASSLYSEAFF.

Many counts were recorded for this clone. The chain combines TRBV6-1 with TRBJ2-3; 11 bases align to TRBD2. With 2 bases clipped from V and 7 bases from J, the junction kept 5 bases outside the gene matches. Germline lookup yields CDR1 MNHNS and CDR2 SASEGT. CDR3 length: 15 residues. The CDR3 loop is CASSETSGSGNTQYF. The CDR3 DNA is TGTGCCAGCAGTGAAACTAGCGGGAGTGGGAATACGCAGTATTTT.

In this sample, this clone turned up a few times. For the CDR3, the DNA is TGCGCCAGCAGCACGGGGACAGGGGGGTACCAAGAGACCCAGTACTTC. Translating it yields CASSTGTGGYQETQYF. The chain couples TRBV5-1 to TRBJ2-5; 11 nucleotides match TRBD1. CDR3 length: 16 amino acids. The V gene's germline CDR1 is SGHRS and CDR2 YFSETQ. Trimming at V came to 4 bases and at J to 0 bases, leaving 5 bases not matched to a gene.

This chain joins TRBV18 and TRBJ2-2, with TRBD2 identical over 9 bases. V shed 1 base and J 6 bases; nucleotides not matched to a gene: 12. The V gene's germline CDR1 is KGHSH and CDR2 LQKENI. CDR3 length: 18 residues. The CDR3 protein is CASSPRQAGGPSAGELFF. Here the CDR3 DNA reads TGTGCCAGCTCACCACGTCAAGCGGGAGGCCCCAGTGCCGGGGAGCTGTTTTTT.

In regard to this clone: Possible read error: a much larger clone is one base away. This sample also contains other DNA sequences that code for the same CDR3. The chain recombines TRBV14 with TRBJ2-1, with TRBD1 matching over 7 bases. Looked up from germline, CDR1 is SGHDN and CDR2 is FVKESK. This CDR3 is 14 amino acids long. J was trimmed by 4 bases and V by 4 bases; bases with no gene match: 4. CDR3 loop: CASSRGGSYNEQFF. The CDR3 DNA reads TGTGCCAGCAGCCGAGGGGGCTCTTACAATGAGCAGTTCTTC. Full variable domain (remainder filled in from reference TRBV14 and TRBJ2-1): EAGVTQFPSHSVIEKGQTVTLRCDPISGHDNLYWYRRVMGKEIKFLLHFVKESKQDESGMPNNRFLAERTGGTYSTLKVQPAELEDSGVYFCASSRGGSYNEQFFGPGTRLTVL.

This clone occurred a few times. This sequence joins TRBV25-1 and TRBJ2-2; 8 nucleotides match TRBD2. The V gene's germline CDR1 is MGHDK and CDR2 SYGVNS. This CDR3 is built from 14 residues. With 6 bases clipped from V and 3 bases from J, the junction kept 3 bases outside the gene matches. The CDR3 DNA reads as TGTGCCAGCAGCCCAGCGGGGGACACCGGGGAGCTGTTTTTT. It translates to CASSPAGDTGELFF. The full variable domain, with the rest looked up from reference TRBV25-1 and TRBJ2-2, is EADIYQTPRYLVIGTGKKITLECSQTMGHDKMYWYQQDPGMELHLIHYSYGVNSTEKGDLSSESTVSRIRTEHFPLTLESARPSHTSQYLCASSPAGDTGELFFGEGSRLTVL.

The CDR3 reads CASSDPTSGRANNEQFF. CDR3 nucleotide sequence: TGTGCCAGCAGTGATCCTACGAGCGGGAGGGCAAACAATGAGCAGTTCTTC. The rearrangement links TRBV25-1 to TRBJ2-1, with 10 bases matching TRBD2. The CDR3 covers 17 residues. J gave up 5 bases and V 3 bases, and 10 bases lay outside the gene matches. Germline values: CDR1 MGHDK, CDR2 SYGVNS.

This clone was seen many times. The V call is TRBV14, the J call TRBJ2-7; 7 positions agree with TRBD1. Looked up from germline, CDR1 is SGHDN and CDR2 is FVKESK. The CDR3 extends over 15 amino acids. J lost 6 bases, V lost 4 bases, and 12 bases had no gene match. Here the CDR3 reads CASSRQGTTRAEQYF. In nucleotides, the CDR3 is TGTGCCAGCAGCCGACAGGGTACTACCAGGGCCGAGCAGTACTTC.

The rearrangement joins TRBV19 to TRBJ2-7; possible D gene TRBD2, 5 bases. This CDR3 comprises 13 residues. CDR1 LNHDA and CDR2 SQIVND come from the germline V gene (reference sequence). V was clipped by 4 bases and J by 5 bases, with 12 bases between them. The CDR3 DNA follows: TGTGCCAGTAGTAGCGGTTTTAGCGACGAGCAGTACTTC. It encodes CASSSGFSDEQYF.

The chain employs TRBV5-4 and TRBJ2-7; 8 positions match TRBD1. Germline CDR1 is SGHNT and CDR2 is YYREEE (reference sequence). There are 13 residues in the CDR3. J gave up 5 bases and V 4 bases, and 5 bases lay outside the gene matches. The DNA for the CDR3 is TGTGCCAGCAGCCAGGACAGGGCCAACGAGCAGTACTTC. This sequence encodes CASSQDRANEQYF.

V and J are TRBV12-5 and TRBJ2-1, with 8 positions matching TRBD2. CDR1 is LGHNT and CDR2 is FRNRAP in the germline V gene. The V and J ends lost 2 bases and 6 bases, in that order; junction bases with no gene match: 9. The CDR3 spans 16 residues. The DNA of the CDR3 is TGTGCTAGTGGTTTGACCGCCGGGAGGGCCTTCAATGAGCAGTTCTTC. Protein sequence: CASGLTAGRAFNEQFF.